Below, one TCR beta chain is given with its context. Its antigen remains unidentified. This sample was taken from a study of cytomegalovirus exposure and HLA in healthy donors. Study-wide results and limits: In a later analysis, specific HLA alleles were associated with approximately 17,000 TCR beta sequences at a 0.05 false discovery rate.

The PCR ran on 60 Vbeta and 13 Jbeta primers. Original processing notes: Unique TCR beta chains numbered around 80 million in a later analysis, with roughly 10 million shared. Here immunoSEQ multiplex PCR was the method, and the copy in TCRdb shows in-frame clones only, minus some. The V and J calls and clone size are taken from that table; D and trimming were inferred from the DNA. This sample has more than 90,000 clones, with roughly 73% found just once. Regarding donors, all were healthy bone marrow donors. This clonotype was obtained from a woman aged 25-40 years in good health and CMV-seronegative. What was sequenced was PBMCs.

The CDR3 coding sequence is TGTGCCAGTACGCAGGGGAGAGGTGGCTACACCTTC. Its translation: CASTQGRGGYTF. V is TRBV19 and J is TRBJ1-2, with TRBD1 as a possible D gene (6 bases). This CDR3 is 12 amino acids long. Between the trimmed V and J ends, which lost 7 bases and 7 bases, there was a span of 13 bases. Looked up from germline, CDR1 is LNHDA and CDR2 is SQIVND (reference sequence).